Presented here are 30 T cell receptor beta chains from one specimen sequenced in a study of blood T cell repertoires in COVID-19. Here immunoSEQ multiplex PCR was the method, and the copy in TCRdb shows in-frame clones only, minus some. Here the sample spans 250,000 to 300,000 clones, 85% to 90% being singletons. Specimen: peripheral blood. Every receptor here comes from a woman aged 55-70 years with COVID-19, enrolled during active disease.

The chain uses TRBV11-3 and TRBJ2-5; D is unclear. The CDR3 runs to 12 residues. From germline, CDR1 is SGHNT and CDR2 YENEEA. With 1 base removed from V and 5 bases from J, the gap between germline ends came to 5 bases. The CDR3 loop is CASSLGRETQYF. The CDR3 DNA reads TGTGCCAGCAGCTTAGGGCGGGAGACCCAGTACTTC.

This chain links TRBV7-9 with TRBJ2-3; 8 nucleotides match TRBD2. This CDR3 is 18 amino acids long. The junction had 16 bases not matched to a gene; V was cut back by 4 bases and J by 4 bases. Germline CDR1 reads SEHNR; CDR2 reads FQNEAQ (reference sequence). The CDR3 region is CASSSPRYWREESDTQYF. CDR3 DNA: TGTGCCAGCAGCTCGCCTCGATATTGGCGGGAGGAGTCAGATACGCAGTATTTT.

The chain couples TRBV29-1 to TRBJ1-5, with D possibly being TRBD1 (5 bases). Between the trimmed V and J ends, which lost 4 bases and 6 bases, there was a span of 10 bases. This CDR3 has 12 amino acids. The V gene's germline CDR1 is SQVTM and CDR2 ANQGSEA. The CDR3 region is CSVVQGGQPQHF. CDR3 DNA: TGCAGCGTTGTGCAGGGAGGTCAGCCCCAGCATTTT.

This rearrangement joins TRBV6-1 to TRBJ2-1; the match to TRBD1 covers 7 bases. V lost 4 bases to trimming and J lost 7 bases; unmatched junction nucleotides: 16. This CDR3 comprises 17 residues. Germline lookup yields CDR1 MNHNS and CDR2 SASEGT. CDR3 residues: CASSALGQSLSANEQFF. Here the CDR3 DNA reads TGTGCCAGCAGTGCCTTGGGACAGTCGCTTTCCGCGAATGAGCAGTTCTTC.

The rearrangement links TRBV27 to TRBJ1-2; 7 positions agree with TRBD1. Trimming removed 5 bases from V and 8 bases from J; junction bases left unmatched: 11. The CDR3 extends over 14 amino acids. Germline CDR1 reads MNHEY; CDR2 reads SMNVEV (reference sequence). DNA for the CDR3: TGTGCCAGCAGTCCCGGGGGAAGGGGGCAAGGCTACACCTTC. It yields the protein CASSPGGRGQGYTF.

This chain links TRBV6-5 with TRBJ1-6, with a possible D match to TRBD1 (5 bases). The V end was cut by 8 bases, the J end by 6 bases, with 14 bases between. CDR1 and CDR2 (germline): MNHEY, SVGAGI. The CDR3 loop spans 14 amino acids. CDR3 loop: CASWAGPFNSPLHF. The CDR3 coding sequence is TGTGCCAGCTGGGCGGGACCTTTTAATTCACCCCTCCACTTT.

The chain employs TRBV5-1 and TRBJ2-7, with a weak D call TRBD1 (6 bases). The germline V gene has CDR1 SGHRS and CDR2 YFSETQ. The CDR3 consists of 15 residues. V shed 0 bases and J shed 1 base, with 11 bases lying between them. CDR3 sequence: CASSLAARGSYEQYF. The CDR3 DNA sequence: TGCGCCAGCAGCTTGGCCGCCAGGGGATCCTACGAGCAGTACTTC.

DNA for the CDR3: TGTGCCAGCAGAGTAACAGCAAACAATTCACCCCTCCACTTT. Residues: CASRVTANNSPLHF. The chain uses TRBV6-6 and TRBJ1-6; D not resolved. This CDR3 spans 14 amino acids. Germline CDR1 is MNHNY and CDR2 is SVGAGI (reference sequence). Trimming removed 6 bases at V and 7 bases at J, with 13 bases between.

The CDR3 sequence: CASSPRTRERGRTDTQYF. CDR3 DNA: TGTGCCAGCAGCCCCCGAACTAGGGAGCGGGGCCGCACAGATACGCAGTATTTT. The chain joins TRBV13 to TRBJ2-3; 7 bases line up with TRBD2. CDR3 size: 18 residues. Germline CDR1 reads PRHDT; CDR2 reads FYEKMQ (reference sequence). V lost 5 bases to trimming and J lost 1 base; unmatched junction nucleotides: 15.

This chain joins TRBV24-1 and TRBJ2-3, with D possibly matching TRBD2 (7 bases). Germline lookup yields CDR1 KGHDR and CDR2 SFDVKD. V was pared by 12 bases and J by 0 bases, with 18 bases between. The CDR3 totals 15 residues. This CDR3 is CAAGAGSESTDTQYF. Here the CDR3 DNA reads TGTGCCGCGGGGGCCGGGAGCGAGAGCACAGATACGCAGTATTTT.

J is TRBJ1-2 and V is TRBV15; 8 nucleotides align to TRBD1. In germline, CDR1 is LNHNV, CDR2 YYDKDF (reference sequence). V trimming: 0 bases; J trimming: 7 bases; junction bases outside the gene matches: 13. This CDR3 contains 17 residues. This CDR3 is CATSRDLRVEQGGGYTF. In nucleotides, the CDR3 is TGTGCCACCAGCAGAGATTTAAGGGTTGAACAGGGGGGTGGCTACACCTTC.

The DNA for the CDR3 is TGTGCCAGCAGCGCGGGACCTAGCGGGAGTTCCTACGAGCAGTACTTC. It is translated as CASSAGPSGSSYEQYF. The chain uses TRBV7-9 and TRBJ2-7; 10 nucleotides align to TRBD2. Germline CDR1 SEHNR, CDR2 FQNEAQ (reference sequence). Germline trimming cut 5 bases from V and 1 base from J; bases unmatched to any gene: 8. The CDR3 length is 16 residues.

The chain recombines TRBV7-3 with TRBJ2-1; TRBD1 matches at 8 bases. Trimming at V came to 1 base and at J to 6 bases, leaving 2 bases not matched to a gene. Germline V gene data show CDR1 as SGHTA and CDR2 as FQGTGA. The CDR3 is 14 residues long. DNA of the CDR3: TGTGCCAGCAGCTTAAGGACAGGGCTCAATGAGCAGTTCTTC. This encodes CASSLRTGLNEQFF.

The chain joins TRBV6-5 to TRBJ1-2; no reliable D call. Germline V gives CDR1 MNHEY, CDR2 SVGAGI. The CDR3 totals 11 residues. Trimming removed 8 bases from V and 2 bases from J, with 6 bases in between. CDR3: CASGENYGYTF. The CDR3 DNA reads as TGTGCCAGCGGAGAGAACTATGGCTACACCTTC.

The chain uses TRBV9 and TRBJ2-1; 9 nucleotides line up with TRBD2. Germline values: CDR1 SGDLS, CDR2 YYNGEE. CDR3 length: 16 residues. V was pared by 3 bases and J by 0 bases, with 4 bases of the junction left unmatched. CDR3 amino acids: CASSGVSGSSYNEQFF. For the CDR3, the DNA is TGTGCCAGCAGCGGAGTTAGCGGGAGCTCCTACAATGAGCAGTTCTTC.

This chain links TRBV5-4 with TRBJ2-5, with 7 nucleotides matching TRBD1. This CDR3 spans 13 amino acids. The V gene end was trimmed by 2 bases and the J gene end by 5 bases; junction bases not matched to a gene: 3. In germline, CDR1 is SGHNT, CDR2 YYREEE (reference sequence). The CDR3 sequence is CASSFQGEETQYF. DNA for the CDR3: TGTGCCAGCAGCTTCCAGGGGGAGGAGACCCAGTACTTC.

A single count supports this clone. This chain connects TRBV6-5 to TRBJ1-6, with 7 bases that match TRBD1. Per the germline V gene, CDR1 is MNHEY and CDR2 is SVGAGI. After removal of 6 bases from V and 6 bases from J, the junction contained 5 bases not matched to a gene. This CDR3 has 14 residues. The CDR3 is CASRTGTVNSPLHF. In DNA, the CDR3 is TGTGCCAGCAGGACCGGGACAGTTAATTCACCCCTCCACTTT.

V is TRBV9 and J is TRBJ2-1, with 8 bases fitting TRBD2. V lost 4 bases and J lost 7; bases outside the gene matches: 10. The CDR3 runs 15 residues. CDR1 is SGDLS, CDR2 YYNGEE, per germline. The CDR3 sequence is CASSREGRSGNEQFF. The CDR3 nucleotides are TGTGCCAGCAGCCGGGAGGGCCGATCAGGAAATGAGCAGTTCTTC.

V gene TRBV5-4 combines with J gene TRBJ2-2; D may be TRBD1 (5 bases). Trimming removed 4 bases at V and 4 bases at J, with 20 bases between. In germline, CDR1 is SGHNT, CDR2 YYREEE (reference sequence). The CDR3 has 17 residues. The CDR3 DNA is TGTGCCAGCAGCCGCCGGGTTGGGGCCATTCCCACCGGGGAGCTGTTTTTT. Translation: CASSRRVGAIPTGELFF.

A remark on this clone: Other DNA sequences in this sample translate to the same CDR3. The chain's CDR3 is CSAMGGYEQYF. The CDR3 coding sequence is TGCAGTGCTATGGGGGGGTACGAGCAGTACTTC. The chain combines TRBV20-1 with TRBJ2-7; 7 bases are shared with TRBD2. The CDR3 loop spans 11 amino acids. Germline-derived CDR1 and CDR2 are DFQATT and SNEGSKA (reference sequence). Trimming took 4 bases from V and 4 from J; bases not matched to a gene: 1.

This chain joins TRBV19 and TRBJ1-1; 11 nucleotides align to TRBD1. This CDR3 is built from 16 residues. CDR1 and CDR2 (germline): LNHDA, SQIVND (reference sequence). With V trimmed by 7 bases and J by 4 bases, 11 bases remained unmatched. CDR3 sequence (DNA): TGTGCCAGTATTAACCGGGACAGGGGGGGAGGCACTGAAGCTTTCTTT. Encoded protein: CASINRDRGGGTEAFF.

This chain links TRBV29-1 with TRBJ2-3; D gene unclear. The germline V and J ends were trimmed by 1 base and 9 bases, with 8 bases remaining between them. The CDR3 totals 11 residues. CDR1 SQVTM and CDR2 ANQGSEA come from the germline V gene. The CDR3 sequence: CSVEAGRTQYF. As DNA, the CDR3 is TGCAGCGTTGAAGCTGGCAGAACGCAGTATTTT.

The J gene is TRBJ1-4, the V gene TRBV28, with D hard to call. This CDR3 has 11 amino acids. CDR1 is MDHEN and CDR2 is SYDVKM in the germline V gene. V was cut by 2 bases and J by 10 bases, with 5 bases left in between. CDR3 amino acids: CASSLRGKLFF. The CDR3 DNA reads TGTGCCAGCAGTTTACGGGGAAAACTGTTTTTT.

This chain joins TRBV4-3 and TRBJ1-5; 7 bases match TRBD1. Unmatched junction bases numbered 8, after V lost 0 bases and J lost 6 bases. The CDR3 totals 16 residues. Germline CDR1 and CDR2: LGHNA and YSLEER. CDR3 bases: TGCGCCAGCAGCCAAGATTTACAGGGGCAGATTCAGCCCCAGCATTTT. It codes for CASSQDLQGQIQPQHF.

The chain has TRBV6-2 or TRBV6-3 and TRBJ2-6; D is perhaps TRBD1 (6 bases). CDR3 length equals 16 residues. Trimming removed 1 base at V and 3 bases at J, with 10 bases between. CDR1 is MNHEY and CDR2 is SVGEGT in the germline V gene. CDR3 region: CASSYLGAGGANVLTF. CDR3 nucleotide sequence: TGTGCCAGCAGTTACTTGGGGGCGGGTGGGGCCAACGTCCTGACTTTC.

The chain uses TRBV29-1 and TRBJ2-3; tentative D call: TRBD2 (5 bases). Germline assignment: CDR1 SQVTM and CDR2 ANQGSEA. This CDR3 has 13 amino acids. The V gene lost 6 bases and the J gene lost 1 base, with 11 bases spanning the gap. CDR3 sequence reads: CSVLNGGTDTQYF. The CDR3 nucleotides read TGCAGCGTCCTAAACGGGGGCACAGATACGCAGTATTTT.

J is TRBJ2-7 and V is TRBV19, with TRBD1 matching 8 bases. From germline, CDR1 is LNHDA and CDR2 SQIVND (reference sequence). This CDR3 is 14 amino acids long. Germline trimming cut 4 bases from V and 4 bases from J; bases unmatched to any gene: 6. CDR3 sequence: CASSTGQGLYEQYF. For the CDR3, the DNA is TGTGCCAGTAGTACAGGACAGGGATTGTACGAGCAGTACTTC. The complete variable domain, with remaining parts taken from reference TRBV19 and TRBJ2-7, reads DGGITQSPKYLFRKEGQNVTLSCEQNLNHDAMYWYRQDPGQGLRLIYYSQIVNDFQKGDIAEGYSVSREKKESFPLTVTSAQKNPTAFYLCASSTGQGLYEQYFGPGTRLTVT.

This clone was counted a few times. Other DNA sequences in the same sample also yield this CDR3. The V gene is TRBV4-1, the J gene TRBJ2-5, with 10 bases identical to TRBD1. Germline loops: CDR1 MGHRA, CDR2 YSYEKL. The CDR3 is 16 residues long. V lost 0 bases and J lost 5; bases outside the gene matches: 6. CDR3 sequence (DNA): TGCGCCAGCAGCCAAGATCGGGACAGGGGTCGGGAGACCCAGTACTTC. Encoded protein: CASSQDRDRGRETQYF.

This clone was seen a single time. CDR3 coding DNA: TGTGCCAGCAGTGTAGAATCTCGGGCGGGGACTGAAGCTTTCTTT. Its translation: CASSVESRAGTEAFF. The chain joins TRBV2 to TRBJ1-1, with D hard to call. The CDR3 sequence is 15 residues long. V shed 4 bases and J shed 5 bases, with 17 bases lying between them. Per the germline V gene, CDR1 is SNHLY and CDR2 is FYNNEI.

CDR3 in DNA: TGCAGCGTTGACACAGGGGTCCCTAACTATGGCTACACCTTC. This gives the protein CSVDTGVPNYGYTF. The chain recombines TRBV29-1 with TRBJ1-2; 7 bases are a match to TRBD1. The germline gives CDR1 SQVTM, CDR2 ANQGSEA. This CDR3 is 14 amino acids long. V trimming: 3 bases; J trimming: 0 bases; junction bases outside the gene matches: 4.